This entry is about one TCR beta chain. TCRdb passed the RT-PCR reads through MiXCR, listing each CDR3 protein once. In the table there are 200,000 to 250,000 distinct CDR3 sequences, 14% of which are singletons. Between the trimmed V and J ends, which lost 3 bases and 15 bases, there was a span of 17 bases. Germline-derived CDR1 and CDR2 are KGHDR and SFDVKD. The CDR3 covers 13 residues. This record comes from a study of patients and donors after allogeneic stem cell transplantation. The TCR originated in a human donor who was either an allogeneic HSCT recipient or a stem cell or donor lymphocyte infusion donor (not recorded which). It is not recorded whose cells these are; they may come from a transplant donor. This chain joins TRBV24-1 and TRBJ2-1, with D tentatively TRBD2 (6 bases). Sequencing was done on a sample of blood, either unsorted or a sorted T cell fraction (not recorded which). CDR3 in amino acids: CATSDAGKRAWFF. Written as DNA, the CDR3 is TGTGCCACCAGTGATGCCGGAAAGCGGGCATGGTTCTTC.